This T cell receptor (beta chain) was identified during a study of blood T cell repertoires in COVID-19. Here immunoSEQ multiplex PCR was the method, and the copy in TCRdb shows in-frame clones only, minus some. Seen here are 250,000 or so clones, approximately 88% observed once, and the top ten hold 3% to 3.5%. The CDR3 is made up of 11 amino acids. Germline-derived CDR1 and CDR2 are KGHDR and SFDVKD. Between the trimmed V and J ends, which lost 9 bases and 2 bases, there was a span of 4 bases. Individuals drawn from about 26 US areas were roughly 18 to 95 years old. Membership in each cohort depended on participant-reported clinical history.

The sequence was obtained from a middle-aged woman who had been exposed to COVID-19. What was sequenced was PBMCs or T cells enriched from blood (not recorded which). V is TRBV24-1 and J is TRBJ2-1; D gene uncertain. The CDR3 nucleotides read TGTGCCACCTCGGCCTACAATGAGCAGTTCTTC. Encoded protein: CATSAYNEQFF.